Listed below are T cell receptor beta chains from one sample, sequenced in a study of blood T cell repertoires in COVID-19. Clones were read by immunoSEQ multiplex PCR, and TCRdb kept only the in-frame ones, dropping some. The top ten clones hold approximately 4.4% of a sample with tens of thousands of clones, around 87% of them seen once. Input material: peripheral blood. These receptors were collected from a woman aged 80 or older with acute or convalescent COVID-19. Both conserved end residues are part of each CDR3. D genes are given only for firm matches. Clone size is given for some rows only: seen once, a few or many times, or a class if the clone is expanded.

NA | NA | TRBJ1-5 | TRBV27 | TGTGCCAGCAGTTCCCTCAGGGTCAGCCGAAATCAGCCCCAGCATTTT | CASSSLRVSRNQPQHF
NA | NA | TRBJ1-2 | TRBV21-1 | TGTGCCTCCCCTCGCCGGCCACTATCAAACTATGGCTACACCTTC | CASPRRPLSNYGYTF
NA | TRBD1 | TRBJ1-6 | TRBV2 | TGTGCCAGCAGTGAAGCCGGGACAGATAATTCACCCCTCCACTTT | CASSEAGTDNSPLHF
few | NA | TRBJ2-3 | TRBV5-1 | TGCGCCAGCAGCTTGGGAAGGAGCGGAGTGACGCAGTATTTT | CASSLGRSGVTQYF
once | NA | TRBJ2-1 | TRBV3-1/TRBV3-2 | TGTGCCAGCAGTGACTACAGCTCCTACAATGAGCAGTTCTTC | CASSDYSSYNEQFF
NA | TRBD1 | TRBJ1-2 | TRBV7-9 | TGTGCCAGCAGCCAAAACCCGGGACAGGGGGCGCGGAACTATGGCTACACCTTC | CASSQNPGQGARNYGYTF
NA | NA | TRBJ1-1 | TRBV3-1/TRBV3-2 | TGTGCCAGCAGCCCGGAGGGACCGACGAACACTGAAGCTTTCTTT | CASSPEGPTNTEAFF
once | TRBD2 | TRBJ2-1 | TRBV24-1 | TGTGCCACCAGTGAGGGACTAGCGACAAACGATGAGCAGTTCTTC | CATSEGLATNDEQFF
NA | TRBD2 | TRBJ2-1 | TRBV7-3 | TGTGCCAGCAGCTTATTTGGGACTAGCGGGGGGAACAATGAGCAGTTCTTC | CASSLFGTSGGNNEQFF
NA | TRBD2 | TRBJ2-1 | TRBV7-3 | TGTGCCAGCAGCCCCCATAGCGGGAGCGTCTACAATGAGCAGTTCTTC | CASSPHSGSVYNEQFF
NA | NA | TRBJ2-3 | TRBV5-1 | TGCGCCAGCACGATCCAGGGTGCTAGCACAGATACGCAGTATTTT | CASTIQGASTDTQYF
NA | NA | TRBJ2-7 | TRBV6-5 | TGTGCCAGCAGTTCCCCGGGTCTCAGCGGATACGAGCAGTACTTC | CASSSPGLSGYEQYF
NA | NA | TRBJ2-7 | TRBV3-1/TRBV3-2 | TGTGCCAGCAGCCACGGGGGACCCTCCTACGAGCAGTACTTC | CASSHGGPSYEQYF
NA | TRBD1 | TRBJ1-5 | TRBV19 | TGTGCCAGTTCTAGCAGACAGGGAGATTTACAGCCCCAGCATTTT | CASSSRQGDLQPQHF
NA | NA | TRBJ1-6 | TRBV6-2/TRBV6-3 | TGTGCCAGCAGTTACCCTGGGAGTTCGGTGGCGGGTTCACCCCTCCACTTT | CASSYPGSSVAGSPLHF
NA | NA | TRBJ1-6 | TRBV6-5 | TGTGCCAGCAGGCCCGACAGCCCGAATTCACCCCTCCACTTT | CASRPDSPNSPLHF
NA | NA | TRBJ2-3 | TRBV6-2/TRBV6-3 | TGTGCCAGCCGCCTGGAGGGAGGCCCCACAGATACGCAGTATTTT | CASRLEGGPTDTQYF
NA | NA | TRBJ2-2 | TRBV24-1 | TGTGCCACCAGTGACCCAGGACTCTCCGGGGAGCTGTTTTTT | CATSDPGLSGELFF
NA | NA | TRBJ2-7 | TRBV14 | TGTGCCAGCAGCCAAGTCGGCGGGGCCAGCTCCTACGAGCAGTACTTC | CASSQVGGASSYEQYF
NA | NA | TRBJ1-3 | TRBV28 | TGTGCCAGCAGTCCCCGCGGAGGCTGGGCTGGAAACACCATATATTTT | CASSPRGGWAGNTIYF
NA | TRBD2 | TRBJ2-5 | TRBV6-5 | TGTGCCAGCAAAACTAGCGAGGAGACCCAGTACTTC | CASKTSEETQYF
NA | TRBD1 | TRBJ1-6 | TRBV6-5 | TGTGCCAGCAGTTCGACAGGGGGGGATTCACCCCTCCACTTT | CASSSTGGDSPLHF
NA | NA | TRBJ1-1 | TRBV11-2 | TGTGCCAGCAGCTCGTACCGGGGGGGGCACACTGAAGCTTTCTTT | CASSSYRGGHTEAFF
few | NA | TRBJ1-2 | TRBV29-1 | TGCAGCGGGGAGGACATGGCGGGCGGCTACACCTTC | CSGEDMAGGYTF
NA | NA | TRBJ1-2 | TRBV5-1 | TGCGCCAGCAGCCCTCAAGCGCAGAAGACTAACTATGGCTACACCTTC | CASSPQAQKTNYGYTF
NA | NA | TRBJ1-1 | TRBV6-2/TRBV6-3 | TGTGCCAGCAGTTACGCGCAGGTTCGCACTGAAGCTTTCTTT | CASSYAQVRTEAFF
NA | TRBD1 | TRBJ1-1 | TRBV5-6 | TGTGCCAGCAGCTCGGACAGGGGGCTTAAGACTGAAGCTTTCTTT | CASSSDRGLKTEAFF
NA | TRBD1 | TRBJ1-2 | TRBV19 | TGTGCCAGTAGTATTGGGACAGCTAACTATGGCTACACCTTC | CASSIGTANYGYTF
NA | TRBD2 | TRBJ2-1 | TRBV9 | TGTGCCAGCAGCTCCCATCGGGGGGGCTCCTACAATGAGCAGTTCTTC | CASSSHRGGSYNEQFF
NA | NA | TRBJ1-2 | TRBV6-1 | TGTGCCAGCAGTGAAGCAGGAACTATTAACTATGGCTACACCTTC | CASSEAGTINYGYTF
NA | TRBD2 | TRBJ2-1 | TRBV4-1 | TGCGCCAGCAGCCAAGAAAGTAGCGGGGGGGCCCGCTCCTACAATGAGCAGTTCTTC | CASSQESSGGARSYNEQFF
NA | NA | TRBJ2-7 | TRBV2 | TGTGCCAGCAGTGATAGGTCAAGTATATCGGACACGAAGTACTTC | CASSDRSSISDTKYF
NA | TRBD1 | TRBJ1-2 | TRBV14 | TGTGCCAGCAGCCAAGTACAGGGGTGGAACTATGGCTACACCTTC | CASSQVQGWNYGYTF
NA | NA | TRBJ1-2 | TRBV7-2 | TGTGCCAGCAGCCCCCTTCTTCGGACATCCCCCCACTATGGCTACACCTTC | CASSPLLRTSPHYGYTF
NA | TRBD1 | TRBJ1-2 | TRBV19 | TGTGCCAGTGCCAGGGTGCAGGGGGCGATTGGCTACACCTTC | CASARVQGAIGYTF
NA | NA | TRBJ2-7 | TRBV25-1 | TGTGCCAGCAGTGGGACAAAAGCCTACGAGCAGTACTTC | CASSGTKAYEQYF
NA | TRBD2 | TRBJ2-1 | TRBV14 | TGTGCCAGCAGCCCCTGGGGTAGCGGGAGTGGAAATGAGCAGTTCTTC | CASSPWGSGSGNEQFF
NA | TRBD1 | TRBJ2-7 | TRBV14 | TGTGCCAGCAGCCAGGTCCGGACAGGATCCTACGAGCAGTACTTC | CASSQVRTGSYEQYF
once | NA | TRBJ1-1 | TRBV4-1 | TGCGCCAGCAGCCACGGGAACACTGAAGCTTTCTTT | CASSHGNTEAFF
NA | TRBD1 | TRBJ1-5 | TRBV5-6 | TGTGCCAGCAGCTTGCAGGGGGGCAATCAGCCCCAGCATTTT | CASSLQGGNQPQHF
NA | TRBD1 | TRBJ2-7 | TRBV2 | TGTGCCAGCAGTGCCGGGACAGCCAACTACGAGCAGTACTTC | CASSAGTANYEQYF
once | TRBD1 | TRBJ2-7 | TRBV7-3 | TGTGCCAGCAGCTCCGGGGACAGCCCCTACGAGCAGTACTTC | CASSSGDSPYEQYF
NA | NA | TRBJ2-1 | TRBV2 | TGTGCCAGCAGCTCTAGCGAGGCCTCCTACAATGAGCAGTTCTTC | CASSSSEASYNEQFF
NA | NA | TRBJ2-1 | TRBV7-2 | TGTGCCAGCAGCTTCACTCGGGATTCCTACAATGAGCAGTTCTTC | CASSFTRDSYNEQFF
NA | NA | TRBJ2-2 | TRBV6-5 | TGTGCCAGCAGGTCTCGGTCCACCGGGGAGCTGTTTTTT | CASRSRSTGELFF
NA | NA | TRBJ2-3 | TRBV12-3/TRBV12-4 | TGTGCCAGCAGTTTTATGCGGGCAGATACGCAGTATTTT | CASSFMRADTQYF
NA | TRBD2 | TRBJ2-5 | TRBV10-3 | TGTGCCATCAGTGGACTAGCGGGGTATCGCCAAGAGACCCAGTACTTC | CAISGLAGYRQETQYF
NA | NA | TRBJ2-7 | TRBV29-1 | TGCAGCGTTGGGGGAGGGACATCGGGCGACGAGCAGTACTTC | CSVGGGTSGDEQYF